This T cell receptor (beta chain) was sequenced for a study of T cell responses to AZD1222 COVID-19 vaccine. Study findings and constraints: At baseline, just a handful of AZD1222 recipients tested seropositive. Most donors were white British, females outnumbered males, and clonal diversity was possibly underestimated.

Germline loops: CDR1 SGHNT, CDR2 YYREEE (reference sequence). The V and J ends lost 2 bases and 3 bases, in that order; junction bases with no gene match: 5. This CDR3 is 14 amino acids long. Regarding this clone: What it recognizes is unknown.

TCRdb's copy holds only in-frame clones and misses some; the assay was immunoSEQ multiplex PCR. The top ten hold more than 7% of the sample, which has about 130,000 clones, approximately 85% seen once. Source: peripheral blood, taken on day 0 of AZD1222 vaccination. The receptor was derived from an adult in good health. This chain links TRBV5-4 with TRBJ2-7; 7 nucleotides agree with TRBD2. The chain's CDR3 is CASSFLGGDYEQYF. The CDR3 DNA follows: TGTGCCAGCAGCTTCTTGGGGGGGGACTACGAGCAGTACTTC.